This TCR beta chain emerged from a study of CD8 T cells in ankylosing spondylitis. Via MiXCR, TCRdb re-called the 5' RACE reads, giving one row per CDR3 protein. The repertoire has about 250,000 distinct CDR3 sequences, under 30% of them found once; the top ten carry 0.5% to 0.75%. A few counts support this clonotype. Its antigen is unidentified. From germline, CDR1 is DFQATT and CDR2 SNEGSKA (reference sequence). The CDR3 sequence is 15 residues long. With 6 bases clipped from V and 0 bases from J, the junction kept 8 bases outside the gene matches. General study results and limits: Reports of some motif variants in reactive arthritis synovial fluid and blood predate this one.

The chain uses TRBV20-1 and TRBJ1-5; 7 bases are shared with TRBD1. Sequencing was carried out using blood, either unsorted or a sorted T cell fraction (not recorded which). The TCR sequence derives from a male donor with ankylosing spondylitis or in good health (not recorded which). Written as DNA, the CDR3 is TGCAGTGCCAACCCGGGACAGCTTAGCAATCAGCCCCAGCATTTT. Amino acids: CSANPGQLSNQPQHF.